These 30 T cell receptor beta chains were all obtained from the same sample, sequenced in a study of cytomegalovirus exposure and HLA in healthy donors. Primers included in the PCR were 60 Vbeta and 13 Jbeta primers. Produced via immunoSEQ multiplex PCR; TCRdb's table is partial and in-frame only. The sample yields 100,000 or so clones, about 79% seen once. What was sequenced was PBMCs. All receptors come from a young woman in good health and CMV-seronegative.

The chain recombines TRBV7-2 with TRBJ2-1, with 8 bases aligning to TRBD1. Germline CDR1 is SGHTA and CDR2 is FQGNSA. The CDR3 consists of 16 residues. V trimming: 1 base; J trimming: 8 bases; junction bases outside the gene matches: 10. CDR3 residues: CASSLGRGQGLDEQFF. The CDR3 DNA sequence: TGTGCCAGCAGCTTAGGTCGCGGACAGGGTCTTGATGAGCAGTTCTTC.

CDR3 residues: CASSFSQGGNQPQHF. In DNA, the CDR3 is TGTGCCAGCAGTTTTTCACAGGGAGGGAATCAGCCCCAGCATTTT. This rearrangement joins TRBV27 to TRBJ1-5, with a tentative D call TRBD1 (6 bases). The V gene's germline CDR1 is MNHEY and CDR2 SMNVEV (reference sequence). The germline V and J ends were trimmed by 3 bases and 4 bases, with 13 bases remaining between them. This CDR3 region has 15 residues.

The chain uses TRBV7-8 and TRBJ2-3; tentative D call: TRBD2 (6 bases). Germline V gives CDR1 SGHVS, CDR2 FQNEAQ. The CDR3 consists of 17 residues. Trimming left V 5 bases short and J 0 bases short, with 18 bases between. CDR3 bases: TGTGCCAGCAGCCCGACCGCCGGGACTGTTAGCACAGATACGCAGTATTTT. Translating gives CASSPTAGTVSTDTQYF.

This rearrangement joins TRBV4-1 to TRBJ1-2, with D possibly being TRBD1 (5 bases). This CDR3 spans 15 amino acids. Trimming removed 2 bases from V and 0 bases from J, with 10 bases in between. CDR1 is MGHRA, CDR2 YSYEKL, per germline. The CDR3 sequence is CASSQLTEPNYGYTF. DNA for the CDR3: TGCGCCAGCAGCCAATTGACAGAACCTAACTATGGCTACACCTTC.

For this clone: At the DNA level, this CDR3 is encoded by other sequences in the same sample as well. This chain uses TRBV27 with TRBJ2-2; 11 nucleotides line up with TRBD2. V trimming: 1 base; J trimming: 4 bases; junction bases outside the gene matches: 2. The CDR3 totals 16 residues. Germline V lookup: CDR1 MNHEY, CDR2 SMNVEV (reference sequence). The CDR3, as DNA: TGTGCCAGCAGTTTATTAGCGGGGGGGTCCACCGGGGAGCTGTTTTTT. It translates to CASSLLAGGSTGELFF.

This chain links TRBV6-5 with TRBJ1-2; D is undetermined. CDR3 length equals 16 residues. The ends were cut back, 0 bases at V and 8 bases at J, with 19 bases in the middle. Germline V gives CDR1 MNHEY, CDR2 SVGAGI. In nucleotides, the CDR3 is TGTGCCAGCAGTTACTCGCCAGACTACCCCTCCCGGGGCTACACCTTC. Protein sequence: CASSYSPDYPSRGYTF.

The V and J genes are TRBV5-1 and TRBJ2-2; 7 bases align to TRBD2. Germline lookup yields CDR1 SGHRS and CDR2 YFSETQ. V shed 4 bases and J 1 base; nucleotides not matched to a gene: 4. This CDR3 is 15 amino acids long. DNA of the CDR3: TGCGCCAGCAGCCCGGGACTACAGAACACCGGGGAGCTGTTTTTT. This sequence encodes CASSPGLQNTGELFF.

The chain employs TRBV2 and TRBJ1-4, with D possibly TRBD1 on 5 matching bases. Trimming removed 5 bases at V and 5 bases at J, with 12 bases between. CDR1 is SNHLY, CDR2 FYNNEI, per germline. The CDR3 is 14 residues long. The CDR3 DNA follows: TGTGCCAGCAGTCTAGACAGAGGCAATGAAAAACTGTTTTTT. This codes for CASSLDRGNEKLFF.

This sequence joins TRBV6-4 and TRBJ2-1, with 10 bases fitting TRBD2. The CDR3 is made up of 14 amino acids. The V gene's germline CDR1 is MRHNA and CDR2 SNTAGT. J was trimmed by 9 bases and V by 5 bases; bases with no gene match: 7. This CDR3 is CASSQSGRASEQFF. For the CDR3, the DNA is TGTGCCAGCAGTCAAAGCGGGAGGGCCAGTGAGCAGTTCTTC.

This clone was seen just once. This chain links TRBV7-2 with TRBJ1-2; TRBD1 matches at 9 bases. Germline V gives CDR1 SGHTA, CDR2 FQGNSA. Trimming removed 1 base from V and 4 bases from J; junction bases left unmatched: 10. The CDR3 has 17 residues. CDR3 protein: CASSLVFGTGYTYGYTF. CDR3 DNA sequence: TGTGCCAGCAGCTTAGTGTTCGGGACAGGGTATACCTATGGCTACACCTTC.

This sequence joins TRBV19 and TRBJ2-1; maybe TRBD2 (6 bases). Germline CDR1 reads LNHDA; CDR2 reads SQIVND (reference sequence). The CDR3 sequence is 16 residues long. V lost 2 bases, J lost 4 bases, and 15 bases lay in between. CDR3 residues: CASSISEAGPYNEQFF. The CDR3 coding sequence is TGTGCCAGTAGTATAAGTGAGGCGGGACCGTACAATGAGCAGTTCTTC.

This clone was seen once. The chain combines TRBV12-2 with TRBJ2-1; no DNA check was done on the table's D call, TRBD2. TRBV12-2 is marked as a pseudogene. The length of the CDR3 is 18 residues. CDR3 coding DNA: TGTGCAAGTCGACGGGGGGGACCAGCTAGCGCCCAACACAATGAGCAGTTCTTC. This encodes CASRRGGPASAQHNEQFF.

The genes are TRBV7-6 and TRBJ1-2, with no clear D. This CDR3 comprises 13 residues. Germline V lookup: CDR1 SGHVS, CDR2 FNYEAQ. V was clipped by 2 bases and J by 6 bases, with 10 bases between them. This CDR3 is CASSLPGSHGYTF. The DNA for the CDR3 is TGTGCCAGCAGCTTACCCGGGTCCCATGGCTACACCTTC. Full variable domain (missing parts from reference TRBV7-6 and TRBJ1-2): GAGVSQSPRYKVTKRGQDVALRCDPISGHVSLYWYRQALGQGPEFLTYFNYEAQQDKSGLPNDRFSAERPEGSISTLTIQRTEQRDSAMYRCASSLPGSHGYTFGSGTRLTVV.

Concerning this clone: One junction end disagrees with the germline gene, perhaps due to a read error. CDR3 sequence reads: CASSISSRDPMPTDTQYF. CDR3 coding DNA: TGTGCCAGCAGTATATCAAGCCGGGATCCTATGCCCACAGATACACAGTATTTT. The genes are TRBV27 and TRBJ2-3; a weak D match, TRBD2 (5 bases). The CDR3 has 18 amino acids. Germline V CDR1 and CDR2: MNHEY, SMNVEV (reference sequence).

The J gene is TRBJ1-4, the V gene TRBV4-1, with D perhaps TRBD1 (6 bases). This CDR3 is 16 amino acids long. The V gene's germline CDR1 is MGHRA and CDR2 YSYEKL. Trimming shortened V by 4 bases and J by 7 bases, and 19 bases separated the two germline ends. The CDR3 nucleotides read TGCGCCAGCAGCCGTGCCCCGGGGGGGCTTCGTGAAAAACTGTTTTTT. Translating it yields CASSRAPGGLREKLFF.

V usage is TRBV6-4 and J usage is TRBJ2-7, with 7 nucleotides matching TRBD1. This CDR3 comprises 13 residues. Germline CDR1 MRHNA, CDR2 SNTAGT. With 9 bases clipped from V and 0 bases from J, the junction kept 5 bases outside the gene matches. The chain's CDR3 is CARTGASSYEQYF. The CDR3 DNA sequence: TGTGCCAGAACAGGGGCCAGCTCCTACGAGCAGTACTTC.

This clone was observed once. The gene calls are TRBV30 and TRBJ2-5; a weak D match, TRBD2 (5 bases). The V end lost 7 bases, the J end lost 4 bases, and 13 bases lay between the germline ends. The CDR3 consists of 12 residues. CDR1 is GTSNPN, CDR2 SVGIG, per germline (reference sequence). The CDR3 spells CASMHGGETQYF. CDR3 DNA sequence: TGTGCCTCCATGCATGGAGGAGAGACCCAGTACTTC.

This clone was seen more than once but under ten times. The J gene is TRBJ1-2, the V gene TRBV6-6; D remains ambiguous. The CDR3 extends over 14 amino acids. The germline V and J ends were trimmed by 2 bases and 9 bases, with 16 bases remaining between them. The V gene's germline CDR1 is MNHNY and CDR2 SVGAGI (reference sequence). DNA of the CDR3: TGTGCCAGCAGTTACAGTGGGAGCCTAAAGAGCTACACCTTC. As protein: CASSYSGSLKSYTF.

The chain uses TRBV10-3 and TRBJ2-5; tentative D call: TRBD1 (7 bases). Trimming left V 0 bases short and J 5 bases short, with 10 bases between. This CDR3 has 14 residues. CDR1 and CDR2 (germline): ENHRY, SYGVKD. CDR3 region: CAISESTGTETQYF. CDR3 nucleotides: TGTGCCATCAGTGAGTCGACAGGGACTGAGACCCAGTACTTC.

V is TRBV19 and J is TRBJ2-6, with D maybe TRBD2 (6 bases). Germline values: CDR1 LNHDA, CDR2 SQIVND (reference sequence). CDR3 size: 15 residues. The V and J ends lost 7 bases and 0 bases respectively, with 10 bases between them. CDR3 sequence reads: CASKAGPSGANVLTF. The CDR3 bases are TGTGCCAGTAAAGCGGGCCCCTCTGGGGCCAACGTCCTGACTTTC.

This chain connects TRBV6-1 to TRBJ1-2; 10 positions agree with TRBD1. The length of the CDR3 is 13 residues. Trimming removed 6 bases from V and 8 bases from J; junction bases left unmatched: 6. Germline loops: CDR1 MNHNS, CDR2 SASEGT. CDR3 residues: CASRGGTGEGYTF. The CDR3 DNA follows: TGTGCCAGCAGAGGCGGGACAGGGGAAGGCTACACCTTC.

This clone appeared once. This chain links TRBV7-9 with TRBJ2-5; 7 bases match TRBD1. The CDR3 is made up of 14 amino acids. The trim removed 5 bases at V and 1 base at J, leaving 4 bases unmatched. Per germline, CDR1 SEHNR and CDR2 FQNEAQ (reference sequence). The CDR3, as DNA: TGTGCCAGCAGCCGATCAGGGGGCCAAGAGACCCAGTACTTC. Amino acids: CASSRSGGQETQYF.

As regards this clone: Germline is not matched at one junction end, which may reflect a read error. V is TRBV7-9 and J is TRBJ2-7; a possible D gene is TRBD2 (5 bases). The V gene's germline CDR1 is SEHNR and CDR2 FQNEAQ (reference sequence). The CDR3 length is 17 residues. The CDR3: CSSSPELRGLPDCEQYF. The CDR3 region has the DNA TGTTCCAGCAGCCCAGAGCTCCGAGGGCTCCCTGATTGCGAGCAGTACTTC.

The chain carries TRBV9 and TRBJ2-3, with a weak D call TRBD2 (6 bases). CDR1 is SGDLS and CDR2 is YYNGEE in the germline V gene. The V end lost 0 bases, the J end lost 7 bases, and 12 bases lay between the germline ends. The CDR3 has 14 residues. The CDR3 region has the DNA TGTGCCAGCAGCGTAGGGGACTGGGGAAATACGCAGTATTTT. Protein: CASSVGDWGNTQYF.

With respect to this clone: Within the sample, other DNA sequences also encode this same CDR3. The rearrangement links TRBV18 to TRBJ2-7; TRBD1 is a possible D gene (5 bases). This CDR3 is 13 amino acids long. Per the germline V gene, CDR1 is KGHSH and CDR2 is LQKENI. Trimming removed 3 bases at V and 1 base at J, with 7 bases between. CDR3 protein: CASSPGQSYEQYF. CDR3 nucleotides: TGTGCCAGCTCACCGGGGCAGTCCTACGAGCAGTACTTC. Drawing the rest from reference TRBV18 and TRBJ2-7, the complete variable domain is NAGVMQNPRHLVRRRGQEARLRCSPMKGHSHVYWYRQLPEEGLKFMVYLQKENIIDESGMPKERFSAEFPKEGPSILRIQQVVRGDSAAYFCASSPGQSYEQYFGPGTRLTVT.

This chain links TRBV4-3 with TRBJ2-1; a possible D gene is TRBD2 (5 bases). Trimming cost V 0 bases and J 6 bases, with 12 bases left between them. The CDR3 has 15 amino acids. Germline V CDR1 and CDR2: LGHNA, YSLEER. The CDR3 reads CASSQDRGRPNEQFF. CDR3 DNA: TGCGCCAGCAGCCAAGATAGAGGGAGACCCAATGAGCAGTTCTTC.

This chain links TRBV6-5 with TRBJ1-6, with 11 positions matching TRBD1. The length of the CDR3 is 15 residues. Germline trimming cut 4 bases from V and 9 bases from J; bases unmatched to any gene: 5. From germline, CDR1 is MNHEY and CDR2 SVGAGI. CDR3 region: CASSSTGTGGSPLHF. CDR3 nucleotides: TGTGCCAGCAGTTCCACCGGGACAGGGGGTTCACCCCTCCACTTT.

This sequence joins TRBV15 and TRBJ2-5, with D tentatively TRBD2 (7 bases). The CDR3 has 15 amino acids. CDR1 LNHNV and CDR2 YYDKDF come from the germline V gene (reference sequence). The ends were cut back, 6 bases at V and 4 bases at J, with 18 bases in the middle. Here the CDR3 reads CATRGPAGAGETQYF. The DNA of the CDR3 is TGTGCCACCAGGGGACCTGCGGGGGCTGGAGAGACCCAGTACTTC.

Concerning this clone itself: Compared with germline, one end of the junction differs, possibly owing to a read error. V is TRBV7-9 and J is TRBJ2-1, with 12 positions matching TRBD2. CDR3 length: 18 amino acids. The germline V gene has CDR1 SEHNR and CDR2 FQNEAQ (reference sequence). The CDR3 sequence is CSSSPFTSGGIVYNEQFF. In nucleotides, the CDR3 is TGTTCCAGCAGCCCCTTTACTAGCGGGGGGATAGTCTACAATGAGCAGTTCTTC.

The V call is TRBV9, the J call TRBJ2-3, with 7 bases that match TRBD1. The length of the CDR3 is 16 residues. The germline CDR1 and CDR2 sequences are SGDLS and YYNGEE. Trimming removed 7 bases from V and 0 bases from J; junction bases left unmatched: 11. The CDR3 DNA is TGTGCCAGCGGACCGACAGGGAGCCCTAGCACAGATACGCAGTATTTT. Amino acids: CASGPTGSPSTDTQYF.